This T cell receptor beta chain was captured by sequencing in a study of human T cells and chemical hapten exposure. Via MiXCR, TCRdb re-called the RACE reads, giving one row per CDR3 protein. In the table there are fewer than 200,000 distinct CDR3 sequences, around 30% of which are singletons. Germline V gives CDR1 SGHRS, CDR2 YFSETQ. The V end lost 2 bases, the J end lost 2 bases, and 12 bases lay between the germline ends. CDR3 size: 15 residues. Noted time point: pre-sensitization, week 0. Treatment noted: therapeutic diphenylcyclopropenone sensitization with weekly scalp DPC. This material consisted of whole blood, taken in connection with sensitization to the hapten diphenylcyclopropenone (DPC). The J gene is TRBJ2-3, the V gene TRBV5-1; the D gene is possibly TRBD2 (6 bases). This TCR was recovered from a woman younger than 45 with alopecia areata. Some clones in this sample may be carry-over from other donors' samples. In nucleotides, the CDR3 is TGCGCCAGCAGCTTCGGGGGACTTAACACAGATACGCAGTATTTT. Protein product: CASSFGGLNTDTQYF.